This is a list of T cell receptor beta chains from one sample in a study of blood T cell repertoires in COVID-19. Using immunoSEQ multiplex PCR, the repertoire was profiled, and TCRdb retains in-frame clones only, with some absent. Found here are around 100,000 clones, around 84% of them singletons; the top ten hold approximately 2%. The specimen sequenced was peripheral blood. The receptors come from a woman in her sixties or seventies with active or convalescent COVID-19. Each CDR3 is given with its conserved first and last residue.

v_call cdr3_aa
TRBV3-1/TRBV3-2 CASSPVLAGELFF
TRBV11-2 CASSSQGYNSPLHF
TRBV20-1 CSAHRKETQYF
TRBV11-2 CASSLFGRVSTYEQYF
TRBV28 CASSLQTGFMNTEAFF
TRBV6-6 CASSLADTDSGNTIYF
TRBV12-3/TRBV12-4 CASTPNAGTEQFF
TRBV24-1 CATSNMLAPYEQYF
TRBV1 CTSSLPLLVEQYF
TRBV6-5 CASSIQPAKTYEQYF
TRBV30 CAWARTSVNEQFF
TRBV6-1 CASGEASLNTEAFF
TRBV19 CASSMAQGINQPQHF
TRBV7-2 CASSLLKGGYYGYTF
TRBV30 CAWSVPSRGETQYF
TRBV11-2 CASSLAWNTEAFF
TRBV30 CAWRQGGQGYEQYF
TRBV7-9 CASSLASGGGGTQYF
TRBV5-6 CASSLLGREFDEQYF
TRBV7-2 CASRTWGEYSYEQYF
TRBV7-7 CASSADRGTQYF
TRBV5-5 CASSLAGGSGANVLTF
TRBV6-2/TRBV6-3 CASSAPGQLQLPLHF
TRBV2 CASSEADRLKPQHF
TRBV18 CASSPRGQGSNTGELFF
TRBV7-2 CASSPTPWRPYEQYF
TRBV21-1 CASNRGGYQPQHF
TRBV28 CASRDYSYGYTF
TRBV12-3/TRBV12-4 CASSFDRYYGYTF
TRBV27 CASSLGSGQPQHF